Following are 12 T cell receptor beta chains from one sample sequenced in a study of regulatory T cells in long-lasting Graves disease (dated by TCRdb to the early 2020s). Preparation of the library involved multiplex PCR. TCRdb shows the sequencer as Illumina HiSeq 4000. CDR3 regions were amplified by Arm-PCR with iRepertoire HTBI primers to construct TCR beta libraries. In-frame beta chains were kept once TCRdb had trimmed the public reads at Q25 with fastp and called clones with MiXCR. Entries are consolidated by CDR3 protein sequence, retaining the most common genes and DNA. This sample is represented by about 540,000 distinct CDR3 sequences; approximately 12% of them were singletons. 8.5% to 10% of the sample is in the top ten clones. The time point label, read with the paper, signifies: newly diagnosed GD, antithyroid drugs for less than 3 months. For both TCR sequencing and RNA sequencing, RNA was extracted from PBMCs using TRIzol.

These sequences were also reported in another study, on T cells in Graves' hyperthyroidism and ophthalmopathy.

Specimen: peripheral blood mononuclear cells (PBMCs), collected at new diagnosis, from a patient treated with antithyroid drugs. The receptors here all came from a man between 25 and 39 years old with Graves disease. Donor details come from another sample of the same person, matched by shared clones.

This rearrangement joins TRBV29-1 to TRBJ1-2; 7 positions agree with TRBD1. The CDR3 extends over 14 amino acids. CDR1 SQVTM and CDR2 ANQGSEA come from the germline V gene. V lost 1 base, J lost 0 bases, and 2 bases stayed unmatched. Here the CDR3 DNA reads TGCAGCGTTGAAGGGGACAGAGCTAACTATGGCTACACCTTC. This translates into CSVEGDRANYGYTF. The full variable domain, with the rest looked up from reference TRBV29-1 and TRBJ1-2, is SAVISQKPSRDICQRGTSLTIQCQVDSQVTMMFWYRQQPGQSLTLIATANQGSEATYESGFVIDKFPISRPNLTFSTLTVSNMSPEDSSIYLCSVEGDRANYGYTFGSGTRLTVV.

V usage is TRBV5-1 and J usage is TRBJ2-1; possibly TRBD2 for D (6 bases). The CDR3 contains 22 residues. V lost 4 bases, J lost 2 bases, and 34 bases lay in between. From germline, CDR1 is SGHRS and CDR2 YFSETQ. The CDR3 DNA follows: TGCGCCAGCAGCCCTATACGGGAGAGGGAGTTGTTCAACCGCATCCCCTACAATGAGCAGTTCTTC. Residues: CASSPIRERELFNRIPYNEQFF. The whole variable domain, remainder taken from reference TRBV5-1 and TRBJ2-1, is KAGVTQTPRYLIKTRGQQVTLSCSPISGHRSVSWYQQTPGQGLQFLFEYFSETQRNKGNFPGRFSGRQFSNSRSEMNVSTLELGDSALYLCASSPIRERELFNRIPYNEQFFGPGTRLTVL.

Concerning this clonotype itself: One end of the junction varies from germline; a read error may be responsible. V is TRBV7-3 and J is TRBJ2-2; 9 bases align to TRBD1. Germline lookup yields CDR1 SGHTA and CDR2 FQGTGA. The CDR3 loop spans 15 amino acids. CDR3 sequence reads: CASRLGQGNTGGLFF. The CDR3 DNA reads as TGTGCCAGCAGGTTGGGACAGGGTAACACCGGGGGGCTGTTTTTT.

This clonotype was recorded at least ten times. This chain links TRBV12-3 or TRBV12-4 with TRBJ1-5; 8 nucleotides line up with TRBD1. The CDR3 runs to 16 residues. With V trimmed by 6 bases and J by 6 bases, 13 bases remained unmatched. CDR3 in amino acids: CASRAPGTGGGQPQHF. DNA for the CDR3: TGTGCCAGCAGGGCCCCCGGGACAGGCGGCGGTCAGCCCCAGCATTTT.

This clonotype occurred many times. The genes are TRBV6-6 and TRBJ2-1, with TRBD2 identical over 7 bases. V was clipped by 0 bases and J by 8 bases; unmatched bases: 10. CDR1 and CDR2 (germline): MNHNY, SVGAGI (reference sequence). The CDR3 length is 16 residues. Written as DNA, the CDR3 is TGTGCCAGCAGTTACTCGAGGGGTAGCGGGTCGGATGAGCAGTTCTTC. Translation gives CASSYSRGSGSDEQFF.

This clonotype showed up many times. The chain carries TRBV11-2 and TRBJ2-5; D remains ambiguous. The J call is in doubt because the DNA end fits TRBJ2-1 better. Germline assignment: CDR1 SGHAT and CDR2 FQNNGV. The length of the CDR3 is 12 residues. In DNA, the CDR3 is TGTGCCAGCAGCTTTGTGTTTCGGGAGCAGTTCTTC. Translated, it gives CASSFVFREQFF.

This clonotype has ten or more counts. The chain uses TRBV6-1 and TRBJ2-7; D call uncertain. The V gene's germline CDR1 is MNHNS and CDR2 SASEGT. The CDR3 contains 10 residues. The V and J ends lost 2 bases and 5 bases respectively, with 1 base between them. The CDR3 spells CASSENEQYF. The CDR3 nucleotides are TGTGCCAGCAGTGAAAACGAGCAGTACTTC.

The sample holds many counts of this clonotype. The V and J genes are TRBV28 and TRBJ2-1; D is possibly TRBD1 (5 bases). This CDR3 has 14 amino acids. The V end lost 4 bases, the J end lost 5 bases, and 12 bases lay between the germline ends. Germline CDR1 and CDR2: MDHEN and SYDVKM. Here the CDR3 DNA reads TGTGCCAGCAGTTCCACTGGGGCGAACAATGAGCAGTTCTTC. Protein sequence: CASSSTGANNEQFF.

Comments on this clonotype: This sequence may be a read error, since a much larger clone differs from it by one base. This sequence joins TRBV6-1 and TRBJ2-1; 13 bases line up with TRBD2. CDR1 is MNHNS and CDR2 is SASEGT in the germline V gene. This CDR3 is built from 13 residues. CDR3 loop: CATRTSGSDILYF. As DNA, the CDR3 is TGTGCCACCAGGACTAGCGGGAGTGACATTCTGTACTTC.

The rearrangement links TRBV27 to TRBJ2-7; D tentatively fits TRBD1 or TRBD2 (5 bases each). The CDR3 extends over 16 amino acids. In germline, CDR1 is MNHEY, CDR2 SMNVEV (reference sequence). Trimming removed 6 bases from V and 2 bases from J, with 20 bases in between. CDR3 coding DNA: TGTGCCAGCAGCCTCGCTTGGGACGGACAAACCTACGAGCAGTACTTC. Translation gives CASSLAWDGQTYEQYF.

On this clonotype itself: A far bigger clonotype differs at one base, so this is likely a read error. V is TRBV2 and J is TRBJ2-3; TRBD2 might be the D (5 bases). The CDR3 loop spans 12 amino acids. Looked up from germline, CDR1 is SNHLY and CDR2 is FYNNEI. The ends were cut back, 3 bases at V and 9 bases at J, with 10 bases in the middle. Written as DNA, the CDR3 is TGTGCCAGCAGTGACTTTGGAGGAACGCAGTATTTT. Its translation is CASSDFGGTQYF.

This clonotype occurred many times. The chain carries TRBV6-2 or TRBV6-3 and TRBJ2-7; 11 bases agree with TRBD2. V dropped 6 bases and J dropped 2; count of bases not matched to a gene: 3. The CDR3 is 14 amino acids. Looked up from germline, CDR1 is MNHEY and CDR2 is SVGEGT. This CDR3 reads CASSELAGAYEQYF. CDR3 nucleotide sequence: TGTGCCAGCAGCGAACTAGCGGGGGCCTACGAGCAGTACTTC.